This TCR beta chain was sequenced for a study of shared clonotypes between healthy human individuals. Nashville, Tennessee was home to all donors, each a Caucasian adult. This clone came up once. As yet, its antigen is unknown. In the original workflow: From ImmunoSEQ came sequences covering only the junction and carrying no quality scores, so filtering differed. The assay was immunoSEQ multiplex PCR, and TCRdb's table has in-frame clones only and misses some. The D gene and trimming were derived from the DNA, and the V and J assignments and clone size from that table. The data contain roughly 2.2 million clones, roughly 90% of them singletons. J lost 8 bases, V lost 3 bases, and 8 bases had no gene match. Germline loops: CDR1 GTSNPN, CDR2 SVGIG (reference sequence). CDR3 length: 14 amino acids. Notes on the study in general: Tissue TCR repertoires likely differ from these blood-only repertoires. Donor scarcity curtailed the genetic and exposure-history diversity represented herein.

V usage is TRBV30 and J usage is TRBJ2-1; 9 nucleotides agree with TRBD2. What was sequenced was naive CD4+ T cells from PBMCs. Subset: CD45RA+ positively selected. This clonotype was obtained from a man aged 18 to 30 in good health. Some clones in this sample may be carry-over from other donors' samples. CDR3 region: CAWRRLAGIDEQFF. As DNA, the CDR3 is TGTGCCTGGAGAAGGCTAGCGGGAATAGATGAGCAGTTCTTC.